The 19 T cell receptor beta chains below all came from one sample that was sequenced in a study of response to subunit inactivated influenza vaccine. Using its own MiXCR run on the RT-PCR reads, TCRdb lists one record per CDR3 protein. This table holds more than 600,000 distinct CDR3 sequences, approximately 18% found once. The sequencing used PBMCs from blood, collected about 5 days after vaccination. These receptors originate from a man aged 50 to 60 who received an inactivated influenza vaccine.

The V call is TRBV5-1, the J call TRBJ2-3; D gene unclear. Trimming pared 4 bases from V and 1 base from J, leaving 10 bases between. Germline V gene data show CDR1 as SGHRS and CDR2 as YFSETQ. There are 14 residues in the CDR3. CDR3 in DNA: TGCGCCAGCAGCAAGAGTAGGGGCACAGATACGCAGTATTTT. Translating it yields CASSKSRGTDTQYF.

The chain has TRBV9 and TRBJ1-6; D might be TRBD1 (5 bases). Per the germline V gene, CDR1 is SGDLS and CDR2 is YYNGEE. The V end lost 0 bases, the J end lost 7 bases, and 8 bases lay between the germline ends. The CDR3 spans 14 residues. The CDR3 bases are TGTGCCAGCAGCGTAGGGGGCGGGAATTCACCCCTCCACTTT. Protein sequence: CASSVGGGNSPLHF.

The sample holds a few counts of this clonotype. The V gene is TRBV6-2 or TRBV6-3, the J gene TRBJ2-5; 8 bases fit TRBD2. The CDR3 is 15 residues long. In germline, CDR1 is MNHEY, CDR2 SVGEGT. V was pared by 5 bases and J by 5 bases, with 10 bases of the junction left unmatched. CDR3 residues: CASSPQRGRVETQYF. In nucleotides, the CDR3 is TGTGCCAGCAGTCCCCAGCGGGGGCGCGTCGAGACCCAGTACTTC.

There are a few counts of this clonotype. The V gene is TRBV5-1, the J gene TRBJ2-1; D may correspond to TRBD1 or TRBD2 (5 bases each). CDR3 length equals 17 residues. V was shortened by 2 bases and J by 8 bases, with 23 bases between the two germline ends. Germline V gives CDR1 SGHRS, CDR2 YFSETQ. The CDR3 spells CASSFRGAPAILDEQFF. The CDR3 DNA is TGCGCCAGCAGCTTTAGAGGGGCGCCGGCTATCCTCGATGAGCAGTTCTTC.

This clonotype turned up a few times. In DNA, the CDR3 is TGCAGTGCACCGCCGGGACAGGGTGCGACCCAGTACTTC. Translating it yields CSAPPGQGATQYF. This chain joins TRBV20-1 and TRBJ2-5; 9 bases line up with TRBD1. The CDR3 is 13 residues long. Germline CDR1 reads DFQATT; CDR2 reads SNEGSKA (reference sequence). J was trimmed by 7 bases and V by 6 bases; bases with no gene match: 9.

The rearrangement links TRBV5-1 to TRBJ2-1; 8 positions match TRBD2. The CDR3 consists of 15 residues. V dropped 5 bases and J dropped 0; count of bases not matched to a gene: 4. Germline assignment: CDR1 SGHRS and CDR2 YFSETQ. CDR3 bases: TGCGCCAGCAGTAACGGGGGGGGCTCCTACAATGAGCAGTTCTTC. This codes for CASSNGGGSYNEQFF. Looking up the rest from reference TRBV5-1 and TRBJ2-1 gives the full variable domain: KAGVTQTPRYLIKTRGQQVTLSCSPISGHRSVSWYQQTPGQGLQFLFEYFSETQRNKGNFPGRFSGRQFSNSRSEMNVSTLELGDSALYLCASSNGGGSYNEQFFGPGTRLTVL.

The chain employs TRBV12-3 or TRBV12-4 and TRBJ1-3; TRBD1 matches at 7 bases. The CDR3 spans 15 residues. The junction had 5 bases not matched to a gene; V was cut back by 6 bases and J by 0 bases. CDR3 region: CASRVDRISGNTIYF. CDR3 bases: TGTGCCAGCAGAGTGGACAGGATCTCTGGAAACACCATATATTTT.

This clonotype appeared a few times. The V and J genes are TRBV12-3 or TRBV12-4 and TRBJ2-1; TRBD2 aligns across 10 bases. The ends lost 6 bases at V and 6 bases at J; junction bases unmatched: 11. The CDR3 is 16 amino acids. The CDR3 reads CASRGIAGGLFNEQFF. In DNA, the CDR3 is TGTGCCAGCAGGGGTATAGCGGGAGGATTGTTCAATGAGCAGTTCTTC.

There are a few counts of this clonotype. This sequence joins TRBV28 and TRBJ2-7, with D perhaps matching TRBD2 (6 bases). Germline CDR1 and CDR2: MDHEN and SYDVKM. This CDR3 is built from 17 residues. Trimming pared 4 bases from V and 2 bases from J, leaving 21 bases between. The CDR3 DNA reads TGTGCCAGCAGTTCCCCCGCGGGGAATGACGGTACCTACGAGCAGTACTTC. It yields the protein CASSSPAGNDGTYEQYF.

As concerns this clonotype: This may be a read error, as it is one base from a much larger clone. The chain is built from TRBV30 and TRBJ2-2; no clear D gene. In germline, CDR1 is GTSNPN, CDR2 SVGIG (reference sequence). This CDR3 contains 11 residues. Here the CDR3 DNA reads TGTGCCACCGCGAACGCCGGGGAGCTGTTTTTT. Encoded protein: CATANAGELFF. Full variable domain (rest looked up from reference TRBV30 and TRBJ2-2): SQTIHQWPATLVQPVGSPLSLECTVEGTSNPNLYWYRQAAGRGLQLLFYSVGIGQISSEVPQNLSASRPQDRQFILSSKKLLLSDSGFYLCATANAGELFFGEGSRLTVL.

The chain uses TRBV28 and TRBJ1-3, with a weak D call TRBD1 (5 bases). V lost 7 bases and J 0 bases, leaving 16 bases between the germline ends. CDR1 MDHEN and CDR2 SYDVKM come from the germline V gene. This CDR3 comprises 16 residues. The CDR3 loop reads CASTRPGLNSGNTIYF. CDR3 sequence (DNA): TGTGCCAGCACACGACCGGGACTGAACTCTGGAAACACCATATATTTT. The variable domain in full, with the rest retrieved from reference TRBV28 and TRBJ1-3, is DVKVTQSSRYLVKRTGEKVFLECVQDMDHENMFWYRQDPGLGLRLIYFSYDVKMKEKGDIPEGYSVSREKKERFSLILESASTNQTSMYLCASTRPGLNSGNTIYFGEGSWLTVV.

This clonotype was seen more than once but under ten times. The chain links TRBV5-1 to TRBJ2-1; 9 bases fit TRBD2. J lost 0 bases, V lost 4 bases, and 5 bases had no gene match. From germline, CDR1 is SGHRS and CDR2 YFSETQ. This CDR3 contains 16 residues. The chain's CDR3 is CASSRILAGSYNEQFF. The CDR3 DNA reads TGCGCCAGCAGCAGGATACTAGCGGGCTCCTACAATGAGCAGTTCTTC.

This clonotype was seen many times. A junction end diverges from the germline sequence, so it may reflect a read error. CDR3: CASSLGGTGGYEQYF. In nucleotides, the CDR3 is TGTGCCAGCAGCTTAGGGGGGACAGGGGGCTACGAGCAGTACTTC. The genes are TRBV5-1 and TRBJ2-7; 11 bases line up with TRBD1. Germline V gene lookup returns CDR1 SGHRS and CDR2 YFSETQ. This CDR3 comprises 15 residues.

This rearrangement joins TRBV25-1 to TRBJ2-6, with TRBD1 matching 7 bases. The CDR3 is 16 residues long. Unmatched junction bases numbered 4, after V lost 4 bases and J lost 1 base. Germline lookup yields CDR1 MGHDK and CDR2 SYGVNS. This CDR3 reads CASSVTGESGANVLTF. The CDR3 nucleotides read TGTGCCAGCAGTGTAACAGGGGAATCTGGGGCCAACGTCCTGACTTTC.

This clonotype was counted a few times. This chain links TRBV28 with TRBJ1-5; weak D call: TRBD1 (5 bases). Trimming took off 10 bases at V and 4 bases at J, with 14 bases between the two ends. CDR3 size: 13 residues. Germline lookup yields CDR1 MDHEN and CDR2 SYDVKM. This chain's CDR3 is CANQARTNQPQHF. The CDR3 DNA reads as TGTGCCAACCAGGCCAGGACAAATCAGCCCCAGCATTTT.

The rearrangement links TRBV4-1 to TRBJ1-2, with D unresolved. CDR1 is MGHRA, CDR2 YSYEKL, per germline. The CDR3 length is 13 residues. V lost 4 bases, J lost 4 bases, and 10 bases lay in between. CDR3 coding DNA: TGCGCCAGCAGCCGCCAAGGACGCTATGGCTACACCTTC. Amino acid sequence: CASSRQGRYGYTF.

The V gene is TRBV7-2, the J gene TRBJ2-1, with a tentative D call TRBD1 (6 bases). The CDR3 is 15 amino acids. With 4 bases removed from V and 7 bases from J, the gap between germline ends came to 17 bases. Looked up from germline, CDR1 is SGHTA and CDR2 is FQGNSA. The CDR3 DNA reads as TGTGCCAGCAGCTCGGGACACAGGGTTGGGAATGAGCAGTTCTTC. This translates into CASSSGHRVGNEQFF.

This clonotype has a handful of counts. The V call is TRBV5-4, the J call TRBJ2-1, with 9 bases that match TRBD2. Per germline, CDR1 SGHNT and CDR2 YYREEE (reference sequence). V lost 0 bases to trimming and J lost 5 bases; unmatched junction nucleotides: 6. The CDR3 spans 16 residues. The CDR3 reads CASSLASGGPNNEQFF. The CDR3 DNA reads TGTGCCAGCAGCTTGGCCAGCGGGGGGCCAAACAATGAGCAGTTCTTC.

CDR3 bases: TGTGCCAGCGCCCGACAGACCTCCTACGAGCAGTACTTC. The encoded protein is CASARQTSYEQYF. The chain couples TRBV12-3 or TRBV12-4 to TRBJ2-7, with a weak D call TRBD1 (5 bases). The CDR3 contains 13 residues. The V and J ends lost 8 bases and 0 bases respectively, with 11 bases between them.